The 32 T cell receptor beta chains reported below all come from one sample, sequenced in a study of T-cell reconstitution after alpha-beta-depleted transplantation in children. As it was prepared, the TCRbeta library received unique molecular identifiers. Using its own MiXCR run on the PCR reads, TCRdb lists one record per CDR3 protein. The sample lists about 980,000 distinct CDR3 sequences, under 30% occurring once. The sequenced sample was PBMCs, mostly from graft donor cells, obtained 360 days after TCRalphabeta/CD19-depleted stem cell transplant. Source of these receptors: a boy in the first two years of life who had a stem cell transplant for SCID, so the T cells may come from the graft donor.

Comments on this clonotype: One end of the junction fails to match germline, which may point to a read error. The rearrangement joins TRBV20-1 to TRBJ2-3, with D maybe TRBD1 (5 bases). Germline CDR1 and CDR2: DFQATT and SNEGSKA (reference sequence). The CDR3 loop spans 14 amino acids. The CDR3 coding sequence is TGCAGTGCTAGATCAGGGATGCGCACAGATAAGCAGTATTTT. This sequence encodes CSARSGMRTDKQYF.

The chain joins TRBV7-2 to TRBJ2-7; 8 bases line up with TRBD1. V lost 1 base, J lost 3 bases, and 2 bases stayed unmatched. The CDR3 contains 14 residues. Germline V gene data show CDR1 as SGHTA and CDR2 as FQGNSA. For the CDR3, the DNA is TGTGCCAGCAGCTTAGATGACAGGGGCTACGAGCAGTACTTC. This encodes CASSLDDRGYEQYF.

This chain uses TRBV29-1 with TRBJ2-7; the match to TRBD1 covers 10 bases. V lost 5 bases, J lost 1 base, and 5 bases stayed unmatched. The CDR3 sequence is 14 residues long. The V gene's germline CDR1 is SQVTM and CDR2 ANQGSEA. The CDR3 bases are TGCAGCGTTTGGGACAGGGGAAGGTCCTACGAGCAGTACTTC. Its translation: CSVWDRGRSYEQYF.

Only a few counts were recorded for this clonotype. The germline gene is not matched at one end of the junction; a read error may be the cause. The chain combines TRBV5-1 with TRBJ2-3, with 9 bases that match TRBD1. Germline-derived CDR1 and CDR2 are SGHRS and YFSETQ. The CDR3 loop spans 15 amino acids. CDR3 amino acids: CASSWDRASTDTQYF. CDR3 DNA: TGTGCCAGCAGTTGGGACAGGGCCTCCACAGATACGCAGTATTTT.

This sequence joins TRBV20-1 and TRBJ2-3; D unresolved. The CDR3 spans 16 residues. With 3 bases removed from V and 8 bases from J, the gap between germline ends came to 24 bases. CDR1 is DFQATT, CDR2 SNEGSKA, per germline (reference sequence). The CDR3 spells CSARIEVALERSTQYF. Written as DNA, the CDR3 is TGCAGTGCTAGGATAGAAGTCGCGTTAGAAAGGTCTACGCAGTATTTT.

The rearrangement links TRBV20-1 to TRBJ2-7, with D maybe TRBD2 (6 bases). Trimming stripped 3 bases from V and 1 base from J, with 13 bases between. The CDR3 totals 14 residues. Germline-derived CDR1 and CDR2 are DFQATT and SNEGSKA (reference sequence). CDR3 protein: CSARRGAYSYEQYF. DNA of the CDR3: TGCAGTGCTAGGCGCGGGGCCTATTCCTACGAGCAGTACTTC.

This clonotype was found a few times. V usage is TRBV2 and J usage is TRBJ1-1, with D tentatively TRBD1 (5 bases). This CDR3 contains 14 residues. The V end lost 1 base, the J end lost 3 bases, and 9 bases lay between the germline ends. The germline V gene encodes CDR1 SNHLY and CDR2 FYNNEI. The CDR3 sequence: CASSEERQYTEAFF. DNA of the CDR3: TGTGCCAGCAGTGAAGAAAGACAGTACACTGAAGCTTTCTTT.

This clonotype was observed a handful of times. The chain recombines TRBV5-1 with TRBJ2-2, with 9 bases that match TRBD1. CDR3 length: 15 amino acids. The V segment lost 3 bases and the J segment 7 bases; nucleotides outside the gene matches: 7. Germline V CDR1 and CDR2: SGHRS, YFSETQ. The CDR3 loop is CASSYTGGRVGELFF. The CDR3 nucleotides are TGCGCCAGCAGCTACACAGGGGGCCGTGTCGGGGAGCTGTTTTTT.

This clonotype was found once. The chain recombines TRBV20-1 with TRBJ1-1, with 8 bases matching TRBD1. V trimming: 2 bases; J trimming: 6 bases; junction bases outside the gene matches: 8. The CDR3 has 14 residues. Germline CDR1 is DFQATT and CDR2 is SNEGSKA (reference sequence). The chain's CDR3 is CSARLDRVVAEAFF. The CDR3 DNA sequence: TGCAGTGCTAGACTGGACAGGGTCGTGGCTGAAGCTTTCTTT.

V is TRBV20-1 and J is TRBJ2-5; the D is unclear. The CDR3 covers 11 residues. The germline V gene has CDR1 DFQATT and CDR2 SNEGSKA (reference sequence). The CDR3 region is CSTEHQETQYF. Here the CDR3 DNA reads TGCAGCACAGAGCACCAAGAGACCCAGTACTTC.

This clonotype was seen a few times. The V call is TRBV12-3 or TRBV12-4, the J call TRBJ2-3; D gene ambiguous. The CDR3 is 14 amino acids. Trimming cost V 6 bases and J 5 bases, with 15 bases left between them. The CDR3 nucleotides are TGTGCCAGCAGCCCCGGGCCAATAAAAGATACGCAGTATTTT. This sequence encodes CASSPGPIKDTQYF.

This clonotype was seen more than once but under ten times. The chain couples TRBV6-5 to TRBJ1-3; D remains ambiguous. Germline values: CDR1 MNHEY, CDR2 SVGAGI. V was cut by 2 bases and J by 2 bases, with 16 bases left in between. This CDR3 has 17 amino acids. For the CDR3, the DNA is TGTGCCAGCAGTTACGGTACCGCCAACCTGGCTGGAAACACCATATATTTT. Translation gives CASSYGTANLAGNTIYF.

This clonotype was picked up a small number of times. CDR3 sequence (DNA): TGCAGTGCTAGAGTTACAGGGACCTTCTATGGCTACACCTTC. Protein: CSARVTGTFYGYTF. The chain employs TRBV20-1 and TRBJ1-2, with a tentative D call TRBD1 (6 bases). With 1 base removed from V and 4 bases from J, the gap between germline ends came to 13 bases. This CDR3 is 14 amino acids long. The germline gives CDR1 DFQATT, CDR2 SNEGSKA (reference sequence).

The V gene is TRBV20-1, the J gene TRBJ2-1, with D possibly TRBD2 on 5 matching bases. In germline, CDR1 is DFQATT, CDR2 SNEGSKA (reference sequence). V was trimmed by 1 base and J by 7 bases, leaving 17 bases between them. The CDR3 has 15 residues. The CDR3 is CSARAAGLVGNEQFF. CDR3 nucleotide sequence: TGCAGTGCTAGAGCTGCGGGTCTGGTGGGGAATGAGCAGTTCTTC.

The gene calls are TRBV9 and TRBJ1-2; possibly TRBD1 for D (6 bases). V was shortened by 0 bases and J by 2 bases, with 11 bases between the two germline ends. The CDR3 is 15 residues long. Per germline, CDR1 SGDLS and CDR2 YYNGEE. CDR3 sequence reads: CASSVAGGANYGYTF. The CDR3, as DNA: TGTGCCAGCAGCGTAGCCGGGGGCGCAAACTATGGCTACACCTTC.

The sample holds a few counts of this clonotype. The chain links TRBV12-3 or TRBV12-4 to TRBJ2-1; the D is unclear. Trimming pared 7 bases from V and 0 bases from J, leaving 4 bases between. This CDR3 has 12 amino acids. CDR3 bases: TGTGCCAGCAACCCCTCCTACAATGAGCAGTTCTTC. Protein sequence: CASNPSYNEQFF.

V gene TRBV5-1 combines with J gene TRBJ1-1; 7 bases align to TRBD1. Trimming took 4 bases from V and 1 from J; bases not matched to a gene: 13. The CDR3 spans 17 residues. Per the germline V gene, CDR1 is SGHRS and CDR2 is YFSETQ. The CDR3 reads CASSMNSLDRSNTEAFF. CDR3 in DNA: TGCGCCAGCAGCATGAATTCCCTGGACAGGTCGAACACTGAAGCTTTCTTT.

This chain links TRBV12-3 or TRBV12-4 with TRBJ2-2; D might be TRBD1 (5 bases). V was trimmed by 3 bases and J by 8 bases, leaving 10 bases between them. The CDR3 consists of 13 residues. The CDR3 sequence: CASSLGLGGELFF. CDR3 bases: TGTGCCAGCAGTTTGGGGCTCGGGGGGGAGCTGTTTTTT.

This clonotype was found a few times. This chain connects TRBV4-1 to TRBJ1-4, with a weak D call TRBD1 (5 bases). The CDR3 extends over 16 amino acids. Germline V lookup: CDR1 MGHRA, CDR2 YSYEKL. V dropped 1 base and J dropped 7 bases, with 16 bases sitting between them. The CDR3 DNA reads as TGCGCCAGCAGCCAAGGGACCACAGGCTGGGGTGAAAAACTGTTTTTT. Its translation: CASSQGTTGWGEKLFF.

This chain connects TRBV6-1 to TRBJ2-5; tentative D call: TRBD1 (7 bases). From germline, CDR1 is MNHNS and CDR2 SASEGT. The CDR3 runs 15 residues. V dropped 6 bases and J dropped 5 bases, with 19 bases sitting between them. In DNA, the CDR3 is TGTGCCAGCAGCGATCAGGGGGGCCGGGGGGAGACCCAGTACTTC. It encodes CASSDQGGRGETQYF.

This clonotype was seen more than once but under ten times. The chain combines TRBV9 with TRBJ2-1; 7 bases agree with TRBD2. From germline, CDR1 is SGDLS and CDR2 YYNGEE. The J segment lost 4 bases and the V segment lost 4 bases, leaving 11 bases of the junction unmatched. This CDR3 contains 16 residues. The CDR3 protein is CASSPTGRVPYNEQFF. Written as DNA, the CDR3 is TGTGCCAGCAGCCCCACGGGGAGGGTCCCTTACAATGAGCAGTTCTTC.

This clonotype was found a few times. The J gene is TRBJ2-1, the V gene TRBV27; D call uncertain. V was clipped by 2 bases and J by 5 bases, with 13 bases between them. The CDR3 covers 15 residues. Looked up from germline, CDR1 is MNHEY and CDR2 is SMNVEV (reference sequence). The CDR3 DNA reads TGTGCCAGCAGTTTAGGAGCTACTCCCAACAATGAGCAGTTCTTC. It translates to CASSLGATPNNEQFF.

This rearrangement joins TRBV29-1 to TRBJ2-2; D gene uncertain. CDR1 and CDR2 from the germline V gene are SQVTM and ANQGSEA. CDR3 size: 11 residues. Trimming removed 6 bases from V and 2 bases from J, with 4 bases in between. DNA of the CDR3: TGCAGCGTGAAAAACACCGGGGAGCTGTTTTTT. It translates to CSVKNTGELFF.

At least ten counts were recorded for this clonotype. The rearrangement joins TRBV7-9 to TRBJ2-5; D is uncertain. The CDR3 has 15 amino acids. Trimming took off 2 bases at V and 4 bases at J, with 14 bases between the two ends. CDR1 and CDR2 from the germline V gene are SEHNR and FQNEAQ (reference sequence). CDR3 sequence: CASSLRPNRLETQYF. The DNA of the CDR3 is TGTGCCAGCAGCTTACGCCCCAATCGGCTAGAGACCCAGTACTTC.

This chain uses TRBV15 with TRBJ1-1; D not certain. Germline CDR1 reads LNHNV; CDR2 reads YYDKDF (reference sequence). V was cut by 0 bases and J by 8 bases, with 19 bases left in between. The CDR3 is made up of 16 amino acids. The CDR3 protein is CATSRDPIPGKQEAFF. The CDR3 region has the DNA TGTGCCACCAGCAGAGATCCGATACCGGGGAAACAAGAAGCTTTCTTT. The full variable domain, rest sourced from reference TRBV15 and TRBJ1-1, is DAMVIQNPRYQVTQFGKPVTLSCSQTLNHNVMYWYQQKSSQAPKLLFHYYDKDFNNEADTPDNFQSRRPNTSFCFLDIRSPGLGDTAMYLCATSRDPIPGKQEAFFGQGTRLTVV.

Here the CDR3 reads CAIRRTSGGPSDEQFF. The CDR3 DNA reads TGTGCCATCAGGAGAACTAGCGGGGGCCCTTCGGATGAGCAGTTCTTC. V and J are TRBV10-3 and TRBJ2-1; 11 positions agree with TRBD2. In germline, CDR1 is ENHRY, CDR2 SYGVKD. J was trimmed by 8 bases and V by 6 bases; bases with no gene match: 12. The CDR3 is 16 residues long.

This chain links TRBV5-1 with TRBJ2-2; 9 nucleotides line up with TRBD2. This CDR3 is 16 amino acids long. Trimming cost V 4 bases and J 3 bases; bases outside gene matches: 7. Germline values: CDR1 SGHRS, CDR2 YFSETQ. CDR3 amino acids: CASSPGLAYYTGELFF. The DNA of the CDR3 is TGCGCCAGCAGCCCGGGACTAGCTTACTACACCGGGGAGCTGTTTTTT. The whole variable domain, remainder taken from reference TRBV5-1 and TRBJ2-2, is KAGVTQTPRYLIKTRGQQVTLSCSPISGHRSVSWYQQTPGQGLQFLFEYFSETQRNKGNFPGRFSGRQFSNSRSEMNVSTLELGDSALYLCASSPGLAYYTGELFFGEGSRLTVL.

This clonotype was counted many times. The chain couples TRBV6-2 or TRBV6-3 to TRBJ2-5, with no clear D. CDR3 size: 11 residues. Germline CDR1 reads MNHEY; CDR2 reads SVGEGT. V gave up 2 bases and J gave up 5 bases, with 3 bases separating them. CDR3 sequence reads: CASSYPETQYF. The DNA of the CDR3 is TGTGCCAGCAGTTACCCGGAGACCCAGTACTTC.

This clonotype showed up just a few times. The chain employs TRBV4-1 and TRBJ1-2, with D possibly matching TRBD1 (5 bases). Germline V lookup: CDR1 MGHRA, CDR2 YSYEKL. The CDR3 contains 15 residues. V was pared by 0 bases and J by 4 bases, with 12 bases between. The CDR3 sequence: CASSQDSRVGYGYTF. The CDR3 DNA reads TGCGCCAGCAGCCAAGATTCCAGGGTAGGCTATGGCTACACCTTC.

This clonotype was observed a single time. This chain links TRBV18 with TRBJ2-1, with a possible D match to TRBD2 (7 bases). CDR1 and CDR2 (germline): KGHSH, LQKENI. Trimming removed 6 bases at V and 5 bases at J, with 14 bases between. The CDR3 consists of 14 residues. The DNA of the CDR3 is TGTGCCAGCTCGTCCGGGGGGCAAAACAATGAGCAGTTCTTC. This encodes CASSSGGQNNEQFF.

The chain recombines TRBV24-1 with TRBJ2-1; 14 bases are shared with TRBD2. V was pared by 5 bases and J by 7 bases, with 9 bases of the junction left unmatched. This CDR3 region has 17 residues. CDR1 is KGHDR, CDR2 SFDVKD, per germline. The CDR3 here is CATSGGLAGVGGNEQFF. CDR3 nucleotide sequence: TGTGCCACCAGTGGGGGACTAGCGGGGGTAGGGGGGAATGAGCAGTTCTTC.

This chain connects TRBV7-3 to TRBJ2-1; 7 bases map to TRBD1. Germline V gives CDR1 SGHTA, CDR2 FQGTGA. The junction had 14 bases not matched to a gene; V was cut back by 5 bases and J by 7 bases. The CDR3 has 16 amino acids. CDR3 in amino acids: CASSPRPRGQGNEQFF. The CDR3, as DNA: TGTGCCAGCAGCCCAAGACCGAGGGGGCAAGGGAATGAGCAGTTCTTC.